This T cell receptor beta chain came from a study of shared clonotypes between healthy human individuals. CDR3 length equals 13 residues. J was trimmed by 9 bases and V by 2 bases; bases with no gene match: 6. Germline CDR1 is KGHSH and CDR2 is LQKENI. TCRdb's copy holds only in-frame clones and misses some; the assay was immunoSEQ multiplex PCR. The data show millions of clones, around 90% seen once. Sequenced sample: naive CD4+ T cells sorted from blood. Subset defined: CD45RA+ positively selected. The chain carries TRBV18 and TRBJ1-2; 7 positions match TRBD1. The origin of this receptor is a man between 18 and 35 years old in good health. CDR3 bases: TGTGCCAGCTCACCATCGACAGGGCAGAGCTACACCTTC. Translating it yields CASSPSTGQSYTF.